This T cell receptor (beta chain) derives from a study of cytomegalovirus exposure and HLA in healthy donors. PCR was performed using 60 Vbeta and 13 Jbeta primers. Produced via immunoSEQ multiplex PCR; TCRdb's table is partial and in-frame only. The sample holds over 150,000 clones, around 79% seen once. A note on this clone: Its antigen remains unknown.

General study findings and limits: CMV serostatus was the sole immune exposure data available. In a later analysis, V- and J-gene trimming of beta chains associated with a DCLRE1C missense variant, replicated independently.

Sample: PBMCs. This clonotype originated in a male donor in good health and CMV-seropositive.

The CDR3 spells CASSLSPSRGYEQYF. The CDR3 bases are TGTGCCAGCAGCTTATCTCCTTCCAGAGGCTACGAGCAGTACTTC. This sequence joins TRBV7-2 and TRBJ2-7; D is uncertain. Trimming took 2 bases from V and 3 from J, leaving 14 bases between them. CDR3 length equals 15 residues. Germline values: CDR1 SGHTA, CDR2 FQGNSA.